This TCR beta chain was recorded in a study of technical replicates of blood from several donors (dated by TCRdb to the late 2010s). V is cut back by 0 bases and J by 6 bases, with 5 bases in the junction unmatched. The CDR3 holds 14 amino acids from the cysteine to the phenylalanine. Kept here is only the CDR3 DNA, which spans 42 bases and is read in frame from base 1. The germline V gene (reference sequence) supplies CDR1 SGHKS and CDR2 YYEKEE. Library creation used the immunoSEQ multiplex PCR assay. The clones in this table, taken by TCRdb from immuneACCESS, are in-frame only. Not every clone is retained; where verified, under half of the shortfall comes from an unresolved V gene, and the cause of the rest is unknown. The sample records about 80,000 clones, 98% of which are singletons. The ten largest clones add up to approximately 0.2% of the sample. Of note for this clone: Its antigen remains unidentified. Per-nucleotide qualities are absent, and no much larger clonotype sits a single base away.

The rearranged chain carries TRBV5-5 and TRBJ1-2, with 7 bases matching TRBD1. The sample consisted of T cells isolated from PBMCs. The source is a human donor in good health. The CDR3 has the sequence CASSLEQGVNGYTF. At the DNA level, the sequence is TGTGCCAGCAGCTTGGAGCAGGGGGTGAATGGCTACACCTTC.